This TCR beta chain appears in the sequencing data of a study of blood T cell repertoires in COVID-19. TCRdb's copy holds only in-frame clones and misses some; the assay was immunoSEQ multiplex PCR. The sample contains about 140,000 clones, more than 85% of which appear only once. From germline, CDR1 is SNHLY and CDR2 FYNNEI. V lost 2 bases and J lost 3, with 8 bases in between. This CDR3 has 13 residues. This sequence was found in a human donor in a cohort sampled during active COVID-19. This sequence joins TRBV2 and TRBJ2-7; D ambiguous. Source material: peripheral blood. CDR3 coding DNA: TGTGCCAGCAGTGAAAGCCAGGTCTACGAGCAGTACTTC. It translates to CASSESQVYEQYF. Based on the CDR3 plus reference TRBV2 and TRBJ2-7, the full variable domain is EPEVTQTPSHQVTQMGQEVILRCVPISNHLYFYWYRQILGQKVEFLVSFYNNEISEKSEIFDDQFSVERPDGSNFTLKIRSTKLEDSAMYFCASSESQVYEQYFGPGTRLTVT.